Each of the 21 T cell receptor beta chains below was sequenced from the same sample in a study of T cell responses to AZD1222 COVID-19 vaccine. Data came from immunoSEQ multiplex PCR; TCRdb stores just in-frame clones and leaves some out. The repertoire consists of about 150,000 clones, with roughly 85% occurring once and the leading ten covering around 8.6%. The specimen was peripheral blood, collected on day 0 of AZD1222 vaccination. The receptors shown here come from an adult in good health.

The chain recombines TRBV5-1 with TRBJ1-1; TRBD1 aligns across 10 bases. Germline values: CDR1 SGHRS, CDR2 YFSETQ. The CDR3 is made up of 17 amino acids. Trimming at V came to 0 bases and at J to 0 bases, leaving 5 bases not matched to a gene. This CDR3 reads CASSLDPGTGVNTEAFF. The CDR3 DNA is TGCGCCAGCAGCTTGGACCCCGGGACAGGGGTGAACACTGAAGCTTTCTTT.

V is TRBV5-1 and J is TRBJ1-6; TRBD1 matches 9 bases. This CDR3 comprises 15 residues. Germline CDR1 is SGHRS and CDR2 is YFSETQ. V lost 0 bases and J lost 9; bases outside the gene matches: 4. CDR3 sequence reads: CASSLDGTGSSPLHF. CDR3 DNA: TGCGCCAGCAGCTTGGATGGGACAGGGAGTTCACCCCTCCACTTT.

V gene TRBV5-1 combines with J gene TRBJ2-2; perhaps D is TRBD1 or TRBD2 (5 bases each). This CDR3 spans 15 amino acids. Germline V gene sequence: CDR1 SGHRS, CDR2 YFSETQ. The germline V and J ends were trimmed by 5 bases and 3 bases, with 14 bases remaining between them. The DNA of the CDR3 is TGCGCCAGCAGTTACCGGGACGGACACACCGGGGAGCTGTTTTTT. Translation gives CASSYRDGHTGELFF.

This chain joins TRBV7-8 and TRBJ1-2; TRBD1 might be the D (6 bases). Trimming removed 5 bases from V and 11 bases from J, with 18 bases in between. The CDR3 totals 13 residues. Germline-derived CDR1 and CDR2 are SGHVS and FQNEAQ. As DNA, the CDR3 is TGTGCCAGCAGCCGACCGGGACACGGCGTGTACACCTTC. Translated, it gives CASSRPGHGVYTF.

This chain uses TRBV9 with TRBJ1-4; 9 bases align to TRBD1. Germline V gene sequence: CDR1 SGDLS, CDR2 YYNGEE. This CDR3 contains 16 residues. V dropped 2 bases and J dropped 0; count of bases not matched to a gene: 2. Here the CDR3 reads CASSVGDRATNEKLFF. Here the CDR3 DNA reads TGTGCCAGCAGCGTCGGGGACAGGGCAACTAATGAAAAACTGTTTTTT.

CDR3 loop: CASSAQGVTYNEQFF. For the CDR3, the DNA is TGTGCCAGCAGCGCCCAGGGCGTTACCTACAATGAGCAGTTCTTC. The chain couples TRBV7-8 to TRBJ2-1; perhaps TRBD1 as D (5 bases). Looked up from germline, CDR1 is SGHVS and CDR2 is FQNEAQ. V was shortened by 5 bases and J by 2 bases, with 13 bases between the two germline ends. The CDR3 contains 15 residues.

This clone was counted a few times. J is TRBJ1-2 and V is TRBV7-9; D is undetermined. The CDR3 spans 14 residues. The V gene lost 5 bases and the J gene lost 8 bases, with 18 bases spanning the gap. CDR1 SEHNR and CDR2 FQNEAQ come from the germline V gene (reference sequence). The CDR3 DNA follows: TGTGCCAGCAGCCCCGGCCCAGGTCAAGGGGGCTACACCTTC. This encodes CASSPGPGQGGYTF.

The J gene is TRBJ1-2, the V gene TRBV2; no reliable D call. With 8 bases removed from V and 5 bases from J, the gap between germline ends came to 12 bases. CDR3 size: 12 residues. The germline gives CDR1 SNHLY, CDR2 FYNNEI. CDR3 in DNA: TGTGCCAGCCGGGAGATTTTTTATGGCTACACCTTC. It specifies CASREIFYGYTF.

The chain links TRBV3-1 (or the pseudogene TRBV3-2) to TRBJ2-7, with a weak D call TRBD2 (6 bases). The germline V and J ends were trimmed by 4 bases and 2 bases, with 6 bases remaining between them. The CDR3 loop spans 12 amino acids. CDR1 and CDR2 from the germline V gene are LGHDT and YNNKEL (reference sequence). CDR3 nucleotides: TGTGCCAGCAGCCCGGGAGCCTACGAGCAGTACTTC. This sequence encodes CASSPGAYEQYF.

The rearrangement uses TRBV6-5 and TRBJ1-5; D not resolved. CDR1 is MNHEY, CDR2 SVGAGI, per germline. V was pared by 5 bases and J by 2 bases, with 4 bases between. The CDR3 length is 12 residues. The CDR3 DNA reads TGTGCCAGCAGTACGGGCAATCAGCCCCAGCATTTT. It specifies CASSTGNQPQHF.

The chain recombines TRBV6-1 with TRBJ2-1; TRBD2 aligns across 7 bases. The length of the CDR3 is 15 residues. The germline CDR1 and CDR2 sequences are MNHNS and SASEGT. J lost 0 bases, V lost 3 bases, and 2 bases had no gene match. The CDR3 reads CASSEAGVSYNEQFF. Here the CDR3 DNA reads TGTGCCAGCAGTGAGGCGGGAGTCTCCTACAATGAGCAGTTCTTC.

The count of this clone is one. V is TRBV30 and J is TRBJ1-4; no reliable D call. V gave up 3 bases and J gave up 8 bases, with 16 bases separating them. Germline V CDR1 and CDR2: GTSNPN, SVGIG (reference sequence). The CDR3 covers 14 residues. CDR3 protein: CAWSRGTVWEKLFF. The CDR3 DNA sequence: TGTGCCTGGAGCCGAGGCACGGTATGGGAAAAACTGTTTTTT.

The chain combines TRBV12-3 or TRBV12-4 with TRBJ1-1; D is undetermined. V lost 2 bases, J lost 4 bases, and 8 bases lay in between. CDR3 length equals 13 residues. The CDR3 loop is CASSLIEGTEAFF. Written as DNA, the CDR3 is TGTGCCAGCAGTTTAATTGAAGGCACTGAAGCTTTCTTT.

This clone came up once. The genes are TRBV6-2 or TRBV6-3 and TRBJ2-7; the match to TRBD1 covers 7 bases. With 4 bases clipped from V and 0 bases from J, the junction kept 0 bases outside the gene matches. The germline V gene has CDR1 MNHEY and CDR2 SVGEGT. This CDR3 contains 13 residues. DNA of the CDR3: TGTGCCAGCAGTTGGGACAGCTCCTACGAGCAGTACTTC. Protein product: CASSWDSSYEQYF.

V and J are TRBV5-1 and TRBJ1-2; D remains ambiguous. V dropped 0 bases and J dropped 8 bases, with 8 bases sitting between them. Germline assignment: CDR1 SGHRS and CDR2 YFSETQ. The CDR3 is made up of 12 amino acids. CDR3 coding DNA: TGCGCCAGCAGCTTGGGTGACGGCGGCTACACCTTC. Its translation is CASSLGDGGYTF.

This chain uses TRBV15 with TRBJ1-4; D perhaps matches TRBD1 (5 bases). CDR3 length: 16 residues. Trimming cost V 0 bases and J 3 bases, with 11 bases left between them. Germline V gene data show CDR1 as LNHNV and CDR2 as YYDKDF (reference sequence). In nucleotides, the CDR3 is TGTGCCACCAGCAGAGATGGCGAGGGGTCTAATGAAAAACTGTTTTTT. Protein sequence: CATSRDGEGSNEKLFF.

The rearrangement uses TRBV5-1 and TRBJ2-1; TRBD2 aligns across 11 bases. The CDR3 loop spans 17 amino acids. The ends lost 0 bases at V and 7 bases at J; junction bases unmatched: 9. Germline CDR1 is SGHRS and CDR2 is YFSETQ. CDR3 nucleotide sequence: TGCGCCAGCAGCTTGGGGGGGACTAGCGGTACAAGGAATGAGCAGTTCTTC. Protein: CASSLGGTSGTRNEQFF. The complete variable domain, with remaining parts taken from reference TRBV5-1 and TRBJ2-1, reads KAGVTQTPRYLIKTRGQQVTLSCSPISGHRSVSWYQQTPGQGLQFLFEYFSETQRNKGNFPGRFSGRQFSNSRSEMNVSTLELGDSALYLCASSLGGTSGTRNEQFFGPGTRLTVL.

The V call is TRBV30, the J call TRBJ1-2; 12 bases match TRBD1. CDR1 is GTSNPN, CDR2 SVGIG, per germline (reference sequence). The CDR3 is 15 residues long. Trimming at V came to 3 bases and at J to 8 bases, leaving 10 bases not matched to a gene. CDR3 region: CAWRVVGTGGVGYTF. CDR3 in DNA: TGTGCCTGGAGGGTGGTCGGGACAGGGGGCGTCGGCTACACCTTC.

The chain uses TRBV19 and TRBJ1-2, with D perhaps TRBD1 (6 bases). Trimming left V 5 bases short and J 8 bases short, with 12 bases between. CDR3 length: 12 amino acids. CDR1 is LNHDA and CDR2 is SQIVND in the germline V gene (reference sequence). The CDR3 nucleotides read TGTGCCAGTAGTCCAGGCGGGGGCGGCTACACCTTC. Its protein product is CASSPGGGGYTF.

The chain recombines TRBV5-6 with TRBJ2-3; a weak D match, TRBD1 (6 bases). CDR3 length equals 17 residues. Germline values: CDR1 SGHDT, CDR2 YYEEEE. V dropped 4 bases and J dropped 1 base, with 19 bases sitting between them. The CDR3: CASSSAYRVLGTDTQYF. The DNA of the CDR3 is TGTGCCAGCAGCAGTGCTTACAGGGTTCTCGGCACAGATACGCAGTATTTT.

CDR3 coding DNA: TGCGCCAGCAGCCCCCTTGGGACAGAGGGAGAAAAACTGTTTTTT. Translating it yields CASSPLGTEGEKLFF. The chain recombines TRBV4-1 with TRBJ1-4, with 7 bases lining up with TRBD1. Trimming took 4 bases from V and 8 from J; bases not matched to a gene: 10. Looked up from germline, CDR1 is MGHRA and CDR2 is YSYEKL. This CDR3 has 15 residues.